These T cell receptor beta chains were read from a single sample in a study of blood T cell repertoires in COVID-19. TCRdb's table, derived via immunoSEQ multiplex PCR, lists solely in-frame clones and lacks some. The data hold about 99,000 clones, with roughly nine tenths observed a single time. Sequencing used peripheral blood. All receptors derive from a human donor in a cohort sampled during active COVID-19. The CDR3 runs from the conserved cysteine through the conserved F or W. The order of the fields is V gene, J gene, clone size, D gene, CDR3 DNA, CDR3 protein. D genes are given only for firm matches. Only some rows state a clone size, as once, few, many or a class for expanded clones.

>TRBV10-3|TRBJ2-3|.|TRBD2
TGTGCCATCAGTGAGGCGCTAGCGGGAGTACGTGATACGCAGTATTTT
CAISEALAGVRDTQYF
>TRBV3-1/TRBV3-2|TRBJ2-7|once|.
TGTGCCAGCAGCCAAGCTTTAGGGGCCCGGAGAACCTACGAGCAGTACTTC
CASSQALGARRTYEQYF
>TRBV27|TRBJ1-2|.|.
TGTGCCAGCAGTTTAGGGGGGAATGAGTATGGCTACACCTTC
CASSLGGNEYGYTF
>TRBV5-4|TRBJ2-2|once|.
TGTGCCAGCAGCCCCCCCGCCGGGGAGCTGTTTTTT
CASSPPAGELFF
>TRBV7-9|TRBJ1-2|.|.
TGTGCCAGCAGCGAAACCGGGGCGGGGGATGGCTACACCTTC
CASSETGAGDGYTF
>TRBV24-1|TRBJ1-5|few|.
TGTGCCACCGCGGTCGGGAACAATCAGCCCCAGCATTTT
CATAVGNNQPQHF
>TRBV5-4|TRBJ2-1|.|TRBD1
TGTGCCAGCAGCGAACGGGGACAGGGGTTAGATGAGCAGTTCTTC
CASSERGQGLDEQFF
>TRBV4-2|TRBJ2-7|.|.
TGTGCCAGCAGCCAAGCATACGAGCAGTACTTC
CASSQAYEQYF
>TRBV15|TRBJ1-5|.|.
TGTGCCACCAGCAGTGAAGACCAGGGTAGGCAGCCCCAGCATTTT
CATSSEDQGRQPQHF
>TRBV3-1/TRBV3-2|TRBJ1-4|few|.
TGTGCCAGCAGCCAAGATCGAATCGGACAGCTAAATGAAAAACTGTTTTTT
CASSQDRIGQLNEKLFF
>TRBV15|TRBJ1-5|.|.
TGTGCCACCAGCACGGGGACACATCAGCCCCAGCATTTT
CATSTGTHQPQHF
>TRBV7-9|TRBJ2-2|.|.
TGTGCCAGCAGCGGCCACCCGACAGGCACCGGGGAGCTGTTTTTT
CASSGHPTGTGELFF
>TRBV9|TRBJ2-7|.|TRBD2
TGTGCCAGCAGCGTGAGAGCGGGAGGTTCCTACGAGCAGTACTTC
CASSVRAGGSYEQYF
>TRBV13|TRBJ2-3|.|TRBD2
TGTGCCAGCAGCTTGCGGGGGGTAGATACGCAGTATTTT
CASSLRGVDTQYF
>TRBV12-5|TRBJ2-1|.|.
TGTGCTAGTGGTCGTCCTAATTACAATGAGCAGTTCTTC
CASGRPNYNEQFF
>TRBV5-4|TRBJ2-3|.|TRBD1
TGTGCCAGCAGCTTCTCGACCGGGACAGGGGGCACAGATACGCAGTATTTT
CASSFSTGTGGTDTQYF
>TRBV27|TRBJ1-2|.|TRBD1
TGTGCCAGCAGTTTATCCGGACAGGCCAACTATGGCTACACCTTC
CASSLSGQANYGYTF
>TRBV24-1|TRBJ1-5|.|.
TGTGCCACCAGTGATCGGGGTGATCAGCCCCAGCATTTT
CATSDRGDQPQHF
>TRBV6-6|TRBJ1-3|few|.
TGTGCCAGCAGTTACTCGGGAGGAGGAAACACCATATATTTT
CASSYSGGGNTIYF
>TRBV11-2|TRBJ1-1|.|.
TGTGCCAGCAGCCCAAGATCACCCAGAGGTCCCATGAACACTGAAGCTTTCTTT
CASSPRSPRGPMNTEAFF
>TRBV4-3|TRBJ2-2|.|.
TGCGCCAGCAGCCAGGGACATATGAACACCGGGGAGCTGTTTTTT
CASSQGHMNTGELFF
>TRBV20-1|TRBJ1-2|.|.
TGCAGTGCTAGTAGAGAGATGTATGGCTACACCTTC
CSASREMYGYTF
>TRBV28|TRBJ2-7|.|TRBD2
TGTGCCAGCAGTTTATCTTCTAGCGGGAACTACGAGCAGTACTTC
CASSLSSSGNYEQYF
>TRBV2|TRBJ2-7|.|TRBD1
TGTGCCAGCAGTCCCGGAACGGGACAGGGGTACGAGCAGTACTTC
CASSPGTGQGYEQYF
>TRBV6-5|TRBJ1-6|.|TRBD1
TGTGCCAGCATGGACAGGGGCTCGAGGGGACCCCTCCACTTT
CASMDRGSRGPLHF
>TRBV13|TRBJ2-5|once|TRBD2
TGTGCCAGCAGCTTATTGGGGACTAGCGGTTGGAGGGAGACCCAGTACTTC
CASSLLGTSGWRETQYF
>TRBV7-2|TRBJ1-3|few|.
TGTGCCAGCAGCTTAGGTCCGGGAGGAAACACCATATATTTT
CASSLGPGGNTIYF
>TRBV25-1|TRBJ2-2|few|.
TGTGCCAGCAGTGGGACGGGGTGGAACACCGGGGAGCTGTTTTTT
CASSGTGWNTGELFF
>TRBV2|TRBJ2-1|once|.
TGTGCCAGCAGGCGTATTGGGGGGATCGGCGATGAGCAGTTCTTC
CASRRIGGIGDEQFF
>TRBV9|TRBJ2-7|.|TRBD2
TGTGCCAGCAGCGCCGCGGGAGGTTTGGACGAGCAGTACTTC
CASSAAGGLDEQYF
>TRBV6-2/TRBV6-3|TRBJ2-5|.|TRBD1
TGTGCCAGCAGTTACGGACAGGCCGAGACCCAGTACTTC
CASSYGQAETQYF
>TRBV28|TRBJ1-2|.|.
TGTGCCAGCAGTTTCTGGGACACCAATAACTATGGCTACACCTTC
CASSFWDTNNYGYTF
>TRBV30|TRBJ2-3|.|.
TGTGCCGGCCGACTGGCTAGCACAGATACGCAGTATTTT
CAGRLASTDTQYF
>TRBV27|TRBJ1-6|.|.
TGTGCCAGCAGTTTACCGGGGGGACCCCTCCACTTT
CASSLPGGPLHF
>TRBV13|TRBJ1-2|.|TRBD1
TGTGCCAGCAGCTCCGGGACAGGGGTTCCTAACTATGGCTACACCTTC
CASSSGTGVPNYGYTF
>TRBV15|TRBJ2-7|.|TRBD1
TGTGCCACCTCTCCGGGACAGGGGGGGGTGGCCTACGAGCAGTACTTC
CATSPGQGGVAYEQYF
>TRBV2|TRBJ2-1|.|TRBD1
TGTGCCAGCATTTCGGGACAGGTGGCCCCGGGGGAGCAGTTCTTC
CASISGQVAPGEQFF
>TRBV27|TRBJ2-5|.|.
TGTGCCAGCAGTTTGTCTCCAGCGGCCTACCGGGAGACCCAGTACTTC
CASSLSPAAYRETQYF
>TRBV5-1|TRBJ2-3|.|TRBD2
TGCGCCAGCAGCCCTTTAGCGGGGGGGGCCCGAACAGATACGCAGTATTTT
CASSPLAGGARTDTQYF
>TRBV5-1|TRBJ1-3|.|.
TGCGCCAGCAGCTTCCCCGAGACAGAAGGAAACACCATATATTTT
CASSFPETEGNTIYF
>TRBV7-9|TRBJ2-1|.|.
TGTGCCAGCAGCTTAGACCACGGGACTGTGGGCAATGAGCAGTTCTTC
CASSLDHGTVGNEQFF
>TRBV7-9|TRBJ2-3|.|TRBD2
TGTGCCAGCAGCTTGTCCCCCCGACTAGCGGGAGGCTTCCTAGATACGCAGTATTTT
CASSLSPRLAGGFLDTQYF
>TRBV19|TRBJ1-4|.|TRBD1
TGTGCCAGTAGCAGGGACAGGGGGGCTAATGAAAAACTGTTTTTT
CASSRDRGANEKLFF
>TRBV2|TRBJ2-3|.|TRBD2
TGTGCCAGCAGTGGGGTCTGGGGGGGGATGGATACGCAGTATTTT
CASSGVWGGMDTQYF
>TRBV4-2|TRBJ2-1|.|TRBD2
TGTGCCAGCAGCCAAGCGGGGGGGGGTTCGCATGAGCAGTTCTTC
CASSQAGGGSHEQFF
>TRBV7-3|TRBJ2-2|.|TRBD1
TGTGCCAGCAGCTTGCGACAGGGCACCGGCGGGGAGCTGTTTTTT
CASSLRQGTGGELFF
>TRBV6-1|TRBJ2-3|.|TRBD2
TGTGCCAGCAGTGAGACTAGCGGGGGCCCAGATACGCAGTATTTT
CASSETSGGPDTQYF
>TRBV18|TRBJ2-1|.|TRBD1
TGTGCCAGCTCACCATTTTCAGGACAGGGGGAATATGAGCAGTTCTTC
CASSPFSGQGEYEQFF
>TRBV28|TRBJ1-5|.|.
TGTGCCAGCAGTTTGTCATTCGGGGGAAATCAGCCCCAGCATTTT
CASSLSFGGNQPQHF
>TRBV25-1|TRBJ2-5|.|.
TGTGCCAGCAGCCTAACCGGGACTCCAAAAGAGACCCAGTACTTC
CASSLTGTPKETQYF
>TRBV3-1/TRBV3-2|TRBJ2-7|.|.
TGTGCCAGCAGCCCACTTGGGGAGATAGAAAACGAGCAGTACTTC
CASSPLGEIENEQYF
>TRBV5-1|TRBJ2-2|.|TRBD2
TGCGCCAGCAGCTTGGTAGCGGGGGGCCCTACGAACACCGGGGAGCTGTTTTTT
CASSLVAGGPTNTGELFF
>TRBV5-1|TRBJ2-5|.|.
TGCGCCAGCAGCTGGGGGACACCCTGGGAGACCCAGTACTTC
CASSWGTPWETQYF